This passage covers 18 T cell receptor beta chains from one sample sequenced in a study of T cell changes during pregnancy in multiple sclerosis. The table came from immunoSEQ multiplex PCR; TCRdb's copy has only in-frame clones and leaves some out. The repertoire holds about 28,000 clones, with roughly nine tenths as singletons. Source: CD4+ T cells from peripheral blood mononuclear cells, taken in the second trimester of pregnancy. The source is a female donor with multiple sclerosis, enrolled in a pregnancy study.

In its sample, this clone was seen once. The chain links TRBV20-1 to TRBJ2-5; TRBD1 is a possible D gene (5 bases). Trimming took 6 bases from V and 2 from J, leaving 7 bases between them. The V gene's germline CDR1 is DFQATT and CDR2 SNEGSKA (reference sequence). The length of the CDR3 is 11 residues. The CDR3 loop reads CSARQQETQYF. The CDR3 bases are TGCAGTGCAAGACAGCAAGAGACCCAGTACTTC.

This clone was detected a few times. The rearrangement uses TRBV16 and TRBJ1-2, with D uncertain. The CDR3 length is 19 residues. The V end lost 0 bases, the J end lost 5 bases, and 25 bases lay between the germline ends. The germline V gene encodes CDR1 KGHSY and CDR2 FQNENV. The CDR3 DNA is TGTGCCAGCAGCCAATCACCCGGCGGAAACATCGGAGGCCCTTATGGCTACACCTTC. Translating gives CASSQSPGGNIGGPYGYTF.

This clone was detected a few times. The genes are TRBV7-3 and TRBJ1-1; a possible D gene is TRBD1 (6 bases). V was clipped by 3 bases and J by 5 bases, with 10 bases between them. Germline loops: CDR1 SGHTA, CDR2 FQGTGA. The CDR3 totals 13 residues. CDR3 in DNA: TGTGCCAGCAGCTTCCTACAGGGAACTGAAGCTTTCTTT. Its translation: CASSFLQGTEAFF.

The V call is TRBV6-5, the J call TRBJ2-3, with D unclear. CDR3 size: 15 residues. Per germline, CDR1 MNHEY and CDR2 SVGAGI. V was shortened by 5 bases and J by 2 bases, with 14 bases between the two germline ends. The CDR3 nucleotides are TGTGCCAGCAGTGTACAGTTACTCGACACAGATACGCAGTATTTT. Its translation is CASSVQLLDTDTQYF.

This sequence joins TRBV7-2 and TRBJ2-7; 7 bases match TRBD2. Germline-derived CDR1 and CDR2 are SGHTA and FQGNSA. Trimming removed 5 bases from V and 2 bases from J; junction bases left unmatched: 9. This CDR3 contains 15 residues. CDR3 region: CASSLSGGGTYEQYF. The CDR3 DNA follows: TGTGCCAGCAGCCTCTCGGGGGGTGGCACCTACGAGCAGTACTTC.

This sequence joins TRBV7-2 and TRBJ1-2; the match to TRBD1 covers 8 bases. This CDR3 contains 12 residues. Trimming took 5 bases from V and 8 from J; bases not matched to a gene: 4. Germline V lookup: CDR1 SGHTA, CDR2 FQGNSA. The CDR3 nucleotides are TGTGCCAGCAGCGGGGACAGGTACGGCTACACCTTC. Its protein is CASSGDRYGYTF.

The chain employs TRBV6-4 and TRBJ2-3; D is unclear. With 0 bases removed from V and 6 bases from J, the gap between germline ends came to 13 bases. This CDR3 has 15 residues. Looked up from germline, CDR1 is MRHNA and CDR2 is SNTAGT. The CDR3 reads CASSDSAVERDTQYF. For the CDR3, the DNA is TGTGCCAGCAGTGACTCGGCAGTCGAGAGGGATACGCAGTATTTT.

J is TRBJ2-3 and V is TRBV28, with a tentative D call TRBD1 (6 bases). The V and J ends lost 6 bases and 8 bases respectively, with 9 bases between them. Germline V gene lookup returns CDR1 MDHEN and CDR2 SYDVKM. The length of the CDR3 is 11 residues. The CDR3, as DNA: TGTGCCAGCAGGGGGGCCGGTACGCAGTATTTT. Translation gives CASRGAGTQYF.

The chain recombines TRBV7-6 with TRBJ1-1; TRBD1 aligns across 9 bases. The CDR3 is 16 residues long. J was trimmed by 3 bases and V by 4 bases; bases with no gene match: 9. Germline assignment: CDR1 SGHVS and CDR2 FNYEAQ. The CDR3 bases are TGTGCCAGCAGCTCATACAGGGGGCTCGGGCACACTGAAGCTTTCTTT. It translates to CASSSYRGLGHTEAFF.

This chain uses TRBV18 with TRBJ1-1, with 7 bases fitting TRBD1. The germline V gene encodes CDR1 KGHSH and CDR2 LQKENI. The ends lost 8 bases at V and 0 bases at J; junction bases unmatched: 6. The CDR3 length is 14 residues. This chain's CDR3 is CASKDRTMNTEAFF. The CDR3 DNA follows: TGTGCCAGCAAGGACAGGACCATGAACACTGAAGCTTTCTTT. Variable domain in full (rest from reference TRBV18 and TRBJ1-1): NAGVMQNPRHLVRRRGQEARLRCSPMKGHSHVYWYRQLPEEGLKFMVYLQKENIIDESGMPKERFSAEFPKEGPSILRIQQVVRGDSAAYFCASKDRTMNTEAFFGQGTRLTVV.

The CDR3 is CASRTGSGNTIYF. The CDR3 DNA sequence: TGCGCCAGCCGGACAGGCTCTGGAAACACCATATATTTT. V gene TRBV10-2 combines with J gene TRBJ1-3, with TRBD1 matching 7 bases. V trimming: 8 bases; J trimming: 0 bases; junction bases outside the gene matches: 1. The CDR3 length is 13 residues. Germline V gene sequence: CDR1 WSHSY, CDR2 SAAADI.

The V gene is TRBV4-3, the J gene TRBJ2-3, with 10 positions matching TRBD2. Germline values: CDR1 LGHNA, CDR2 YSLEER. This CDR3 contains 15 residues. V dropped 4 bases and J dropped 6; count of bases not matched to a gene: 7. In DNA form, the CDR3 reads TGCGCCAGCAGCCCCGTTGGAGCGGGGGGGGATACGCAGTATTTT. This codes for CASSPVGAGGDTQYF.

The chain recombines TRBV2 with TRBJ2-5, with TRBD2 identical over 8 bases. The CDR3 has 16 residues. Trimming cost V 2 bases and J 8 bases; bases outside gene matches: 13. Germline CDR1 reads SNHLY; CDR2 reads FYNNEI. The CDR3 reads CASSEWGRGAPHTQYF. The CDR3 bases are TGTGCCAGCAGTGAATGGGGGCGGGGGGCCCCCCACACCCAGTACTTC. The full variable domain, with the rest looked up from reference TRBV2 and TRBJ2-5, is EPEVTQTPSHQVTQMGQEVILRCVPISNHLYFYWYRQILGQKVEFLVSFYNNEISEKSEIFDDQFSVERPDGSNFTLKIRSTKLEDSAMYFCASSEWGRGAPHTQYFGPGTRLLVL.

This chain joins TRBV19 and TRBJ2-2, with TRBD1 identical over 9 bases. In germline, CDR1 is LNHDA, CDR2 SQIVND (reference sequence). Losses at the gene ends were 5 bases for V and 6 bases for J; bases not matched to a gene: 7. The CDR3 loop spans 15 amino acids. The CDR3 DNA reads TGTGCCAGTAGTGGACCGGGACAGGGTTCCGGGGAGCTGTTTTTT. Its translation is CASSGPGQGSGELFF.

V and J are TRBV6-6 and TRBJ2-7; 9 bases are a match to TRBD1. This CDR3 region has 15 residues. Per germline, CDR1 MNHNY and CDR2 SVGAGI (reference sequence). V lost 7 bases, J lost 2 bases, and 9 bases stayed unmatched. DNA of the CDR3: TGTGCCAGCACCGACGCGTACAGGGGGCCCTACGAGCAGTACTTC. Protein sequence: CASTDAYRGPYEQYF.

The chain carries TRBV7-3 and TRBJ1-6; D call uncertain. The CDR3 length is 16 residues. In germline, CDR1 is SGHTA, CDR2 FQGTGA. V was clipped by 1 base and J by 9 bases, with 16 bases between them. CDR3 in amino acids: CASSLMPLHSGSPLHF. CDR3 bases: TGTGCCAGCAGCTTAATGCCCCTACACTCGGGTTCACCCCTCCACTTT.

V and J are TRBV7-2 and TRBJ2-7, with D possibly being TRBD1 (5 bases). Germline V CDR1 and CDR2: SGHTA, FQGNSA. This CDR3 spans 16 amino acids. The V end was cut by 2 bases, the J end by 2 bases, with 16 bases between. The CDR3 region has the DNA TGTGCCAGCAGCTTATCAGGGTTAGGACAAACCTACGAGCAGTACTTC. Translation: CASSLSGLGQTYEQYF.

The genes are TRBV19 and TRBJ1-6; D is ambiguous. Trimming left V 5 bases short and J 4 bases short, with 12 bases between. Germline V CDR1 and CDR2: LNHDA, SQIVND (reference sequence). The CDR3 extends over 15 amino acids. The CDR3: CASSFSTRYNSPLHF. DNA of the CDR3: TGTGCCAGTAGTTTCTCCACCAGGTATAATTCACCCCTCCACTTT.